A selection of T cell receptor beta chains follows, all from one sample in a study of immune evolution from preneoplasia to lung adenocarcinoma. Here immunoSEQ multiplex PCR was the method, and the copy in TCRdb shows in-frame clones only, minus some. The table records approximately 7,000 clones, 65% to 90% of them present only once. Sequencing was performed on FFPE invasive lung adenocarcinoma tissue. The receptor source for this set is a person between 60 and 70 years old with lung adenocarcinoma. Each CDR3 is given with its conserved first and last residue. A D gene is named only where the DNA matches it firmly. Clone size appears in some rows only: once, few, many, or a class for an expanded clone.

d_gene: -; abundance: -; v_gene: TRBV11-3; j_gene: TRBJ2-3; CDR3nt: TGTGCCAGCAGCCGACAGTCCCCGGGGGATACGCAGTATTTT; CDR3aa: CASSRQSPGDTQYF
d_gene: -; abundance: -; v_gene: TRBV5-4; j_gene: TRBJ2-5; CDR3nt: TGTGCCAGCAGCTCTCTAGCGATCCAAGAGACCCAGTACTTC; CDR3aa: CASSSLAIQETQYF
d_gene: -; abundance: -; v_gene: TRBV11-2; j_gene: TRBJ2-7; CDR3nt: TGTGCCAGCAGCTTAGCACATTTCTCCTACGAGCAGTACTTC; CDR3aa: CASSLAHFSYEQYF
d_gene: -; abundance: -; v_gene: TRBV18; j_gene: TRBJ1-1; CDR3nt: TGTGCCAGCTCACCACCTTCAGGGTACACTGAAGCTTTCTTT; CDR3aa: CASSPPSGYTEAFF
d_gene: -; abundance: -; v_gene: TRBV5-4; j_gene: TRBJ2-7; CDR3nt: TGTGCCAGCAGCCCACTGCAGGGGATGTACGAGCAGTACTTC; CDR3aa: CASSPLQGMYEQYF
d_gene: -; abundance: -; v_gene: TRBV7-9; j_gene: TRBJ1-4; CDR3nt: TGTGCCAGCAGCAGGGGGGCCGATGAAAAACTGTTTTTT; CDR3aa: CASSRGADEKLFF
d_gene: TRBD2; abundance: -; v_gene: TRBV5-1; j_gene: TRBJ2-3; CDR3nt: TGCGCCAGCAGCTTCGGGGGGTACACAGATACGCAGTATTTT; CDR3aa: CASSFGGYTDTQYF
d_gene: -; abundance: -; v_gene: TRBV7-3; j_gene: TRBJ2-3; CDR3nt: TGTGCCAGCAGCCCGGGGGGTCCAGGGGGAACGCAGTATTTT; CDR3aa: CASSPGGPGGTQYF
d_gene: -; abundance: -; v_gene: TRBV2; j_gene: TRBJ1-5; CDR3nt: TGTGCCAGCAGTGAAGCGCTTCGAGGGGGGCAGCCCCAGCATTTT; CDR3aa: CASSEALRGGQPQHF
d_gene: -; abundance: -; v_gene: TRBV18; j_gene: TRBJ2-7; CDR3nt: TGTGCCAGCTCATCTCAGAAGTACGAGCAGTACTTC; CDR3aa: CASSSQKYEQYF
d_gene: -; abundance: -; v_gene: TRBV18; j_gene: TRBJ2-7; CDR3nt: TGTGCCAGCTGCCTCACGGAGGGATACGAGCAGTACTTC; CDR3aa: CASCLTEGYEQYF
d_gene: -; abundance: -; v_gene: TRBV2; j_gene: TRBJ2-7; CDR3nt: TGTGCCAGCAGTGTGGGCCGGGAGGAGCAGTACTTC; CDR3aa: CASSVGREEQYF
d_gene: -; abundance: -; v_gene: TRBV7-8; j_gene: TRBJ1-2; CDR3nt: TGTGCCAGCAGCCCCGCCCGGGGGGCGGTCTATGGCTACACCTTC; CDR3aa: CASSPARGAVYGYTF
d_gene: -; abundance: -; v_gene: TRBV5-1; j_gene: TRBJ2-7; CDR3nt: TGCGCCAGCAGCCACGGCCACAGGGAGGCCTACGAGCAGTACTTC; CDR3aa: CASSHGHREAYEQYF
d_gene: -; abundance: few; v_gene: TRBV5-6; j_gene: TRBJ2-3; CDR3nt: TGTGCCAGCAGCTTGACCGGCACAGATACGCAGTATTTT; CDR3aa: CASSLTGTDTQYF
d_gene: -; abundance: -; v_gene: TRBV2; j_gene: TRBJ1-1; CDR3nt: TGTGCCAGCAGTGAGCAGGCCAACACTGAAGCTTTCTTT; CDR3aa: CASSEQANTEAFF
d_gene: -; abundance: -; v_gene: TRBV27; j_gene: TRBJ1-1; CDR3nt: TGTGCCAGCAGTACAGACCCCCGGGTAGAGAACACTGAAGCTTTCTTT; CDR3aa: CASSTDPRVENTEAFF
d_gene: TRBD1; abundance: few; v_gene: TRBV6-6; j_gene: TRBJ2-3; CDR3nt: TGTGCCAGCAGTTACCTGAGGGACAGGAGCACAGATACGCAGTATTTT; CDR3aa: CASSYLRDRSTDTQYF
d_gene: -; abundance: -; v_gene: TRBV18; j_gene: TRBJ2-1; CDR3nt: TGTGCCAGCTCCCCAGATGACAGGGAGGGGGTCTCCTACAATGAGCAGTTCTTC; CDR3aa: CASSPDDREGVSYNEQFF
d_gene: -; abundance: once; v_gene: TRBV6-1; j_gene: TRBJ1-2; CDR3nt: TGTGCCAGCAGTGAGGGGACCTTCGATGGCTACACCTTC; CDR3aa: CASSEGTFDGYTF
d_gene: -; abundance: -; v_gene: TRBV29-1; j_gene: TRBJ2-1; CDR3nt: TGCAGCGTTGAACGGCAGGCTTCCTTTAATGAGCAGTTCTTC; CDR3aa: CSVERQASFNEQFF
d_gene: -; abundance: -; v_gene: TRBV4-3; j_gene: TRBJ1-2; CDR3nt: TGCGCCAGCAGCCAAGATCGACAGGTACCTAACTATGGCTACACCTTC; CDR3aa: CASSQDRQVPNYGYTF
d_gene: -; abundance: -; v_gene: TRBV6-4; j_gene: TRBJ2-1; CDR3nt: TGTGCCAGCAGTGACTTGGGGGCGTCCTACAATGAGCAGTTCTTC; CDR3aa: CASSDLGASYNEQFF
d_gene: TRBD1; abundance: -; v_gene: TRBV7-2; j_gene: TRBJ1-1; CDR3nt: TGTGCCAGCAGCTCGGACAGGGGGCGTTTAGCTGAAGCTTTCTTT; CDR3aa: CASSSDRGRLAEAFF
d_gene: -; abundance: -; v_gene: TRBV4-1; j_gene: TRBJ2-2; CDR3nt: TGCGCCAGCAGCCAAGATAGCGGAGGGAGCTTGAGCACCGGGGAGCTGTTTTTT; CDR3aa: CASSQDSGGSLSTGELFF
d_gene: -; abundance: -; v_gene: TRBV11-3; j_gene: TRBJ1-2; CDR3nt: TGTGCCAGCAGCTTCCGACGGGATGGCTACACCTTC; CDR3aa: CASSFRRDGYTF
d_gene: -; abundance: -; v_gene: TRBV11-3; j_gene: TRBJ2-1; CDR3nt: TGTGCCAGCAGCTTGGGCGTACATTCCTACAATGAGCAGTTCTTC; CDR3aa: CASSLGVHSYNEQFF
d_gene: -; abundance: -; v_gene: TRBV9; j_gene: TRBJ2-2; CDR3nt: TGTGCCAGCAGCGTAGAGAACACCGGGGAGCTGTTTTTT; CDR3aa: CASSVENTGELFF
d_gene: -; abundance: few; v_gene: TRBV21-1; j_gene: TRBJ2-3; CDR3nt: TGTGCCAGCTTAGGGGAGGCGGGAGGGCTGCACGGTACAGATACGCAGTATTTT; CDR3aa: CASLGEAGGLHGTDTQYF
d_gene: TRBD1; abundance: -; v_gene: TRBV28; j_gene: TRBJ1-2; CDR3nt: TGTGCCAGCAGGCTCCGGACAGGACGCTATGAGGGCTACACCTTC; CDR3aa: CASRLRTGRYEGYTF
d_gene: -; abundance: -; v_gene: TRBV7-6; j_gene: TRBJ2-1; CDR3nt: TGTGCCAGCAGCTTAGGGGGCAGGGTTGATGGCGATGAGCAGTTCTTC; CDR3aa: CASSLGGRVDGDEQFF
d_gene: -; abundance: -; v_gene: TRBV19; j_gene: TRBJ2-7; CDR3nt: TGTGCCAGTAGTAACCATGGGGGACACGAGCAGTACTTC; CDR3aa: CASSNHGGHEQYF
d_gene: -; abundance: -; v_gene: TRBV7-9; j_gene: TRBJ1-5; CDR3nt: TGTGCCAGCAGCTTAGGGGGCTTCAATCAGCCCCAGCATTTT; CDR3aa: CASSLGGFNQPQHF
d_gene: -; abundance: once; v_gene: TRBV2; j_gene: TRBJ2-1; CDR3nt: TGTGCCAGCATAAGAATGTGGGGTGACGAGCAGTTCTTC; CDR3aa: CASIRMWGDEQFF
d_gene: -; abundance: -; v_gene: TRBV9; j_gene: TRBJ2-2; CDR3nt: TGTGCCAGCAGCGTATTTTCCGGGGAGCTGTTTTTT; CDR3aa: CASSVFSGELFF
d_gene: -; abundance: few; v_gene: TRBV30; j_gene: TRBJ2-7; CDR3nt: TGTGCCTGGAGTGTCGGAGGGAGCTCCTACGAGCAGTACTTC; CDR3aa: CAWSVGGSSYEQYF
d_gene: -; abundance: large; v_gene: TRBV9; j_gene: TRBJ2-7; CDR3nt: TGTGCCAGCAGCCCCCCACTAGGCGAGCAGTACTTC; CDR3aa: CASSPPLGEQYF
d_gene: TRBD2; abundance: few; v_gene: TRBV30; j_gene: TRBJ2-2; CDR3nt: TGTGCCTGGAGTAGTCGGGAGGTACCAACCGGGGAGCTGTTTTTT; CDR3aa: CAWSSREVPTGELFF
d_gene: -; abundance: -; v_gene: TRBV7-2; j_gene: TRBJ2-3; CDR3nt: TGTGCCAGCAGCTTAAGTGTATCACGCACAGATACGCAGTATTTT; CDR3aa: CASSLSVSRTDTQYF
d_gene: -; abundance: -; v_gene: TRBV10-2; j_gene: TRBJ2-5; CDR3nt: TGCGCCAGCAGACGCGACATTCAAGAGACCCAGTACTTC; CDR3aa: CASRRDIQETQYF
d_gene: TRBD2; abundance: -; v_gene: TRBV4-1; j_gene: TRBJ2-6; CDR3nt: TGCGCCAGCAGCCGATACCCGGGACTAGCGTCTGGGGCCAACGTCCTGACTTTC; CDR3aa: CASSRYPGLASGANVLTF
d_gene: -; abundance: once; v_gene: TRBV6-9; j_gene: TRBJ2-4; CDR3nt: TGTGCCAGCAGTTATCCTACAGGACAGTGTGGAAACATTCAGTACTTC; CDR3aa: CASSYPTGQCGNIQYF
d_gene: TRBD2; abundance: -; v_gene: TRBV7-9; j_gene: TRBJ2-5; CDR3nt: TGTGCCAGCAGCCCTGGGACTAGCGGGAGGGGAGAGACCCAGTACTTC; CDR3aa: CASSPGTSGRGETQYF
d_gene: -; abundance: -; v_gene: TRBV9; j_gene: TRBJ2-5; CDR3nt: TGTGCCAGCAGCGTAGCGGGAATAGGTTTGGAGACCCAGTACTTC; CDR3aa: CASSVAGIGLETQYF
d_gene: -; abundance: -; v_gene: TRBV5-1; j_gene: TRBJ1-4; CDR3nt: TGCGCCAGCAGACAGGGTCCTAATGAAAAACTGTTTTTT; CDR3aa: CASRQGPNEKLFF
d_gene: TRBD2; abundance: once; v_gene: TRBV5-5; j_gene: TRBJ2-2; CDR3nt: TGTGCCAGCAGCTTGGTAGCTAGCGGGAGTGTCGGGGAGCTGTTTTTT; CDR3aa: CASSLVASGSVGELFF
d_gene: TRBD1; abundance: -; v_gene: TRBV5-5; j_gene: TRBJ1-1; CDR3nt: TGTGCCAGCAGCCTAACAGGGGACACTGAAGCTTTCTTT; CDR3aa: CASSLTGDTEAFF
d_gene: -; abundance: -; v_gene: TRBV7-7; j_gene: TRBJ1-5; CDR3nt: TGTGCCAGCAGCTTAGTATTCGGTGGGGCAGACTATAGCAATCAGCCCCAGCATTTT; CDR3aa: CASSLVFGGADYSNQPQHF
d_gene: -; abundance: -; v_gene: TRBV18; j_gene: TRBJ1-1; CDR3nt: TGTGCCAGCTCACGGCAGGGGAACACTGAAGCTTTCTTT; CDR3aa: CASSRQGNTEAFF
d_gene: -; abundance: -; v_gene: TRBV9; j_gene: TRBJ1-1; CDR3nt: TGTGCCAGCAGCCCCGGACATGGGGACACTGAAGCTTTCTTT; CDR3aa: CASSPGHGDTEAFF
d_gene: -; abundance: -; v_gene: TRBV11-1; j_gene: TRBJ2-3; CDR3nt: TGTGCCAGCAGCTCCCCCGGGAGCTCCCTTGCCCAGTATTTT; CDR3aa: CASSSPGSSLAQYF
d_gene: -; abundance: -; v_gene: TRBV9; j_gene: TRBJ1-2; CDR3nt: TGTGCCAGCAGCGCCCTTAGGGAGGGGGGAGGCTACACCTTC; CDR3aa: CASSALREGGGYTF
d_gene: -; abundance: -; v_gene: TRBV28; j_gene: TRBJ1-2; CDR3nt: TGTGCCAGCGATGGACTCTCCTATGGCTACACCTTC; CDR3aa: CASDGLSYGYTF
d_gene: TRBD1; abundance: -; v_gene: TRBV4-1; j_gene: TRBJ2-3; CDR3nt: TGCGCCAGCAGCCGGGGTATTAGGGGGCGGAGTGGGACAGATACGCAGTATTTT; CDR3aa: CASSRGIRGRSGTDTQYF
d_gene: -; abundance: -; v_gene: TRBV2; j_gene: TRBJ1-5; CDR3nt: TGTGCCAGCAGCGGAGATAGCAATCAGCCCCAGCATTTT; CDR3aa: CASSGDSNQPQHF
d_gene: -; abundance: -; v_gene: TRBV7-3; j_gene: TRBJ1-2; CDR3nt: TGTGCCAGCAGCTTACCAGGTTATGGCTACACCTTC; CDR3aa: CASSLPGYGYTF
d_gene: -; abundance: -; v_gene: TRBV30; j_gene: TRBJ1-1; CDR3nt: TGTGCCTGGAGTGTACAGAGGGCCACTGAAGCTTTCTTT; CDR3aa: CAWSVQRATEAFF
d_gene: -; abundance: -; v_gene: TRBV2; j_gene: TRBJ1-1; CDR3nt: TGTGCCAGCAGAGCCGAATTAACAGTGAACATTGAAGCTTTCTTT; CDR3aa: CASRAELTVNIEAFF
d_gene: TRBD1; abundance: -; v_gene: TRBV7-9; j_gene: TRBJ1-1; CDR3nt: TGTGCCAGCAGCTCCGGACAGGGGAACACTGAAGCTTTCTTT; CDR3aa: CASSSGQGNTEAFF
d_gene: -; abundance: -; v_gene: TRBV9; j_gene: TRBJ2-7; CDR3nt: TGTGCCAGCAGCCCGAGCTTTCCGGGGGAGCAGTACTTC; CDR3aa: CASSPSFPGEQYF